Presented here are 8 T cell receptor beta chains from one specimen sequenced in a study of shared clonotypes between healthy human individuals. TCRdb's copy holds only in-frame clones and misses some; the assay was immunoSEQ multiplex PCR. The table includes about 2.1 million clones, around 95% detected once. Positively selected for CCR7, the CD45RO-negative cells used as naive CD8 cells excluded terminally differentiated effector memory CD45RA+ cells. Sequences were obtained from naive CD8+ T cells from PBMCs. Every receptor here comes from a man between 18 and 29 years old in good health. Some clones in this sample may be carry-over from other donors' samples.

This CDR3 reads CASSLGQGTYEQYF. For the CDR3, the DNA is TGTGCCAGCAGCCTAGGACAGGGCACCTACGAGCAGTACTTC. This chain links TRBV7-2 with TRBJ2-7, with 8 positions matching TRBD1. The CDR3 length is 14 residues. V was clipped by 5 bases and J by 2 bases; unmatched bases: 5. The germline V gene has CDR1 SGHTA and CDR2 FQGNSA.

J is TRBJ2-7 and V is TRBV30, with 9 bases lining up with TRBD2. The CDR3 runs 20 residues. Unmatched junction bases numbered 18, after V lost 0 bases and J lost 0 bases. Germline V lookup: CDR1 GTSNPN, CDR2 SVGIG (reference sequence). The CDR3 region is CAWSVLLGGTSGFPSYEQYF. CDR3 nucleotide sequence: TGTGCCTGGAGTGTACTTCTAGGTGGTACTAGCGGGTTTCCCTCCTACGAGCAGTACTTC.

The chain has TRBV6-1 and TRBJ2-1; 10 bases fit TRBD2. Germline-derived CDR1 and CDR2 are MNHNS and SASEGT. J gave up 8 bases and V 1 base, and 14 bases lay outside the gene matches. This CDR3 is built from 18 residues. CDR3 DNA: TGTGCCAGCAGTGAAGTTGGTAGCGGGAGGTTATTCGGGGATGAGCAGTTCTTC. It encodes CASSEVGSGRLFGDEQFF.

The CDR3 nucleotides are TGTGCCAGCAGCTCCCGGACAGAGCTGAGCTCCTACGAGCAGTACTTC. Translation: CASSSRTELSSYEQYF. The chain combines TRBV11-2 with TRBJ2-7; D is possibly TRBD1 (6 bases). V lost 4 bases and J 0 bases, leaving 16 bases between the germline ends. Germline V gene lookup returns CDR1 SGHAT and CDR2 FQNNGV. This CDR3 comprises 16 residues.

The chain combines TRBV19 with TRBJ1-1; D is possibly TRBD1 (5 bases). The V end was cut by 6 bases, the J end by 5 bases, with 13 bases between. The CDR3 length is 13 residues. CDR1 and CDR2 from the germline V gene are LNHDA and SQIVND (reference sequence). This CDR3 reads CASSSEGVTEAFF. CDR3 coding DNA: TGTGCCAGTAGCAGCGAAGGGGTAACTGAAGCTTTCTTT.

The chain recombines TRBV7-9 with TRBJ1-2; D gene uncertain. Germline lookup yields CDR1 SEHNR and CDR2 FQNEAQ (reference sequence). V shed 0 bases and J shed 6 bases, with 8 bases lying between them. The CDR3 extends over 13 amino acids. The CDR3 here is CASSLAPLDGYTF. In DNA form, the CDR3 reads TGTGCCAGCAGCTTAGCTCCCTTGGATGGCTACACCTTC.

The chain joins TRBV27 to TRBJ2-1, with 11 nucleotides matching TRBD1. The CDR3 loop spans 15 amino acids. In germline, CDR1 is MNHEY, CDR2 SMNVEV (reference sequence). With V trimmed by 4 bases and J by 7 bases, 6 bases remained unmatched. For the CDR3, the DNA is TGTGCCAGCAGTTCGGACAGGGGGCTAGGGAATGAGCAGTTCTTC. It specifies CASSSDRGLGNEQFF.

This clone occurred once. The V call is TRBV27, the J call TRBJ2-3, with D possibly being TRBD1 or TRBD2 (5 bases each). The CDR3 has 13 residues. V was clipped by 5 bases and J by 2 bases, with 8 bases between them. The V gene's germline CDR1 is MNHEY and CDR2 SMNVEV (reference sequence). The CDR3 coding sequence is TGTGCCAGCAGTCTCGGGACCACAGATACGCAGTATTTT. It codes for CASSLGTTDTQYF.